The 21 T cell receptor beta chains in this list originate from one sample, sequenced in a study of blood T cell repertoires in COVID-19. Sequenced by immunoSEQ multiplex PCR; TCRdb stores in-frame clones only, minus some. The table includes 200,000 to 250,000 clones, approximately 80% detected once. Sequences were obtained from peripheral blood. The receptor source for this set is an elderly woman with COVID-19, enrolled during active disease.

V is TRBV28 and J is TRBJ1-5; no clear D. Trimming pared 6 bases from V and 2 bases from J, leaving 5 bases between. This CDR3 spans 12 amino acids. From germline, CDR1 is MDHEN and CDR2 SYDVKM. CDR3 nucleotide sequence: TGTGCCAGCAGCCCCGGCAATCAGCCCCAGCATTTT. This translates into CASSPGNQPQHF.

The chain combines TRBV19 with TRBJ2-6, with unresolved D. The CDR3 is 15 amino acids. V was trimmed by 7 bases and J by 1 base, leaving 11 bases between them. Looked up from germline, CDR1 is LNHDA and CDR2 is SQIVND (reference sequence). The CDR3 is CASTISVSGANVLTF. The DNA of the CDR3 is TGTGCCAGTACCATATCAGTTTCTGGGGCCAACGTCCTGACTTTC.

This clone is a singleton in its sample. CDR3 loop: CASSLGRGTYNEQFF. CDR3 DNA: TGTGCCAGCAGCTTAGGCAGGGGAACCTACAATGAGCAGTTCTTC. The rearrangement joins TRBV7-9 to TRBJ2-1, with D possibly being TRBD1 (6 bases). V was clipped by 1 base and J by 2 bases, with 9 bases between them. CDR3 length equals 15 residues. The V gene's germline CDR1 is SEHNR and CDR2 FQNEAQ (reference sequence).

CDR3 sequence (DNA): TGTGCCAGCCAGGGGTCTAACTATGGCTACACCTTC. Translating gives CASQGSNYGYTF. The chain employs TRBV19 and TRBJ1-2, with D possibly TRBD1 on 6 matching bases. The CDR3 loop spans 12 amino acids. The germline V gene has CDR1 LNHDA and CDR2 SQIVND (reference sequence). Deletions cut 9 bases from V and 0 bases from J, with 8 bases between.

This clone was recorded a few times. In DNA, the CDR3 is TGTGCCAGCAGTAGATGGACAGGGTATGAGCAGTACTTC. Amino acid sequence: CASSRWTGYEQYF. The chain has TRBV2 and TRBJ2-7, with 8 nucleotides matching TRBD1. Germline V gives CDR1 SNHLY, CDR2 FYNNEI. This CDR3 contains 13 residues. J gave up 7 bases and V 5 bases, and 7 bases lay outside the gene matches.

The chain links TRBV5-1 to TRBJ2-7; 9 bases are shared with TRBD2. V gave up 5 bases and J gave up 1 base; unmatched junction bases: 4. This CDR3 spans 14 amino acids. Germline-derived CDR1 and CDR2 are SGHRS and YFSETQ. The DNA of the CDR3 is TGCGCCAGCAGTGATAGCGGGGGTTCCTACGAGCAGTACTTC. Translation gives CASSDSGGSYEQYF.

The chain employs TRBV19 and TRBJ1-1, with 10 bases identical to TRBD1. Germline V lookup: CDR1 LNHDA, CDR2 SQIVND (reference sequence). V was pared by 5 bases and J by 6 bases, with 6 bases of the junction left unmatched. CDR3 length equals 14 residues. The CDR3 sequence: CASSSRTGGSEAFF. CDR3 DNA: TGTGCCAGTAGTTCCCGGACAGGGGGGTCTGAAGCTTTCTTT. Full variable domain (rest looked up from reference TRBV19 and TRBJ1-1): DGGITQSPKYLFRKEGQNVTLSCEQNLNHDAMYWYRQDPGQGLRLIYYSQIVNDFQKGDIAEGYSVSREKKESFPLTVTSAQKNPTAFYLCASSSRTGGSEAFFGQGTRLTVV.

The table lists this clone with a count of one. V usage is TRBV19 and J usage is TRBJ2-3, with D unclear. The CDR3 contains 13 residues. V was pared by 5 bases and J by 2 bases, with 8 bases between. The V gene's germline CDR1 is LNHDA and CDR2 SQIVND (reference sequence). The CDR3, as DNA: TGTGCCAGTAGTGCCACATCCACAGATACGCAGTATTTT. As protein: CASSATSTDTQYF.

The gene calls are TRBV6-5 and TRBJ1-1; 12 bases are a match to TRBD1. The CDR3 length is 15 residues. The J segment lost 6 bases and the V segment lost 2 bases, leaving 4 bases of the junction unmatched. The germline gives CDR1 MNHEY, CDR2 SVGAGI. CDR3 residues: CASSYGTGGKAEAFF. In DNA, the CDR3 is TGTGCCAGCAGTTACGGGACAGGGGGCAAAGCTGAAGCTTTCTTT.

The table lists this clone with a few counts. The CDR3 nucleotides are TGTGCCAGCAGCGGAGGGGGGGGAAGTTTAGTGAACACTGAAGCTTTCTTT. It translates to CASSGGGGSLVNTEAFF. The chain uses TRBV28 and TRBJ1-1; D may be TRBD1 (6 bases). Germline assignment: CDR1 MDHEN and CDR2 SYDVKM. The ends were cut back, 6 bases at V and 0 bases at J, with 20 bases in the middle. There are 17 residues in the CDR3.

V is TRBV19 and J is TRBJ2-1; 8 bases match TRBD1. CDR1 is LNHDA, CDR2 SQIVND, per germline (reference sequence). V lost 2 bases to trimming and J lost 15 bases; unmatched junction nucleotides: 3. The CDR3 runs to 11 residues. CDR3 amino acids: CASSILDRVFF. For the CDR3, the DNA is TGTGCCAGTAGTATATTGGACAGGGTGTTCTTC.

The CDR3 region has the DNA TGTGCCAGCAGAAGACAGGGCTATGGCTACACCTTC. The encoded protein is CASRRQGYGYTF. This rearrangement joins TRBV6-5 to TRBJ1-2; TRBD1 matches 7 bases. This CDR3 is built from 12 residues. In germline, CDR1 is MNHEY, CDR2 SVGAGI. V lost 6 bases, J lost 4 bases, and 2 bases stayed unmatched.

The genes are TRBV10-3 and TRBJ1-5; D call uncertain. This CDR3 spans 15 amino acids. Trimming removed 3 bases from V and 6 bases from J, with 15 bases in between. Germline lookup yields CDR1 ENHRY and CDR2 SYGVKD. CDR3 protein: CAISDSEGKGQPQHF. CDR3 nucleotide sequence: TGTGCCATCAGTGACTCCGAGGGTAAAGGTCAGCCCCAGCATTTT.

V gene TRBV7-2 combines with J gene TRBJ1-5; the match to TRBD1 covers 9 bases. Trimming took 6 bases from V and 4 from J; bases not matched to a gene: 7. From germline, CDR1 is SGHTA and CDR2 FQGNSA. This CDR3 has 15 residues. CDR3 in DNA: TGTGCCAGCAGGAGATGGACAGGGGATAATCAGCCCCAGCATTTT. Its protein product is CASRRWTGDNQPQHF.

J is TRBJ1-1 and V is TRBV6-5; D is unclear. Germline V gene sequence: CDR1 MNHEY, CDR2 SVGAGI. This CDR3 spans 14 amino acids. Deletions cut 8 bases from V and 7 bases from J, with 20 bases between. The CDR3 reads CASRLSFSRNEAFF. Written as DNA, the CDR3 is TGTGCCAGCCGTTTGTCTTTTAGCCGAAATGAAGCTTTCTTT.

CDR3 DNA: TGTGCCAGCAGCTTAGGTGGACAGGGGGCGTTATTGTATTCACCCCTCCACTTT. Translation: CASSLGGQGALLYSPLHF. The gene calls are TRBV7-8 and TRBJ1-6; 11 bases agree with TRBD1. After removal of 1 base from V and 8 bases from J, the junction contained 10 bases not matched to a gene. CDR3 length equals 18 residues. The V gene's germline CDR1 is SGHVS and CDR2 FQNEAQ.

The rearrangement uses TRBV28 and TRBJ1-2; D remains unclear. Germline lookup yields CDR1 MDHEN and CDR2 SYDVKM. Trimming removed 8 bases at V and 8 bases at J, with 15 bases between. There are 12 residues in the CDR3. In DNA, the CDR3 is TGTGCCAGCGGAGGACCCCCTAGAGGCTACACCTTC. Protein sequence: CASGGPPRGYTF.

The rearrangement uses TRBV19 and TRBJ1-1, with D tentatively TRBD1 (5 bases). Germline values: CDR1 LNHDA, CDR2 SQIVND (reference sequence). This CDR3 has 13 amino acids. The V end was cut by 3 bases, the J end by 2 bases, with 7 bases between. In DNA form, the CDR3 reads TGTGCCAGTAGTATGGACACAAACACTGAAGCTTTCTTT. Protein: CASSMDTNTEAFF.

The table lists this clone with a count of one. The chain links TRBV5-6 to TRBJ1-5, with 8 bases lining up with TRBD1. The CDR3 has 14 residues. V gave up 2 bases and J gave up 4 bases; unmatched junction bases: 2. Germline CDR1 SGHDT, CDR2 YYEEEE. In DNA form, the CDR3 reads TGTGCCAGCAGCTTCTGGACAGGGAATCAGCCCCAGCATTTT. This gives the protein CASSFWTGNQPQHF.

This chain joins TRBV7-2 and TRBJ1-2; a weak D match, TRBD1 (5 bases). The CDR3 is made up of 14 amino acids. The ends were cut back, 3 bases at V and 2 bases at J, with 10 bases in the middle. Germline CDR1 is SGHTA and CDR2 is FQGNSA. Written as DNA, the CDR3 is TGTGCCAGCAGCTTCGGTGGGGGGAACTATGGCTACACCTTC. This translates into CASSFGGGNYGYTF.

As DNA, the CDR3 is TGCGCCAGCAAAATAGGTGGGGGGCAAGAGACCCAGTACTTC. This encodes CASKIGGGQETQYF. This chain connects TRBV5-1 to TRBJ2-5, with D tentatively TRBD2 (6 bases). The CDR3 loop spans 14 amino acids. CDR1 SGHRS and CDR2 YFSETQ come from the germline V gene. V lost 6 bases and J 2 bases, leaving 14 bases between the germline ends.